The 27 T cell receptor beta chains presented below share a single source sample, sequenced in a study of cytomegalovirus exposure and HLA in healthy donors. It was with 60 Vbeta and 13 Jbeta primers that the PCR ran. Using immunoSEQ multiplex PCR, the repertoire was profiled, and TCRdb retains in-frame clones only, with some absent. The sample records around 160,000 clones, around three quarters being singletons. Sequenced input: PBMCs. These receptors were collected from a woman aged 40 to 49 in good health and CMV-seronegative.

The chain employs TRBV6-1 and TRBJ2-1; 10 bases fit TRBD1. The CDR3 totals 16 residues. Germline V CDR1 and CDR2: MNHNS, SASEGT. The ends lost 3 bases at V and 4 bases at J; junction bases unmatched: 6. CDR3 amino acids: CASSENRDRGYNEQFF. The CDR3 coding sequence is TGTGCCAGCAGTGAGAACCGGGACAGGGGTTACAATGAGCAGTTCTTC.

This clone was seen once. CDR3 sequence reads: CASESGLAGYNEQFF. The CDR3 coding sequence is TGTGCCAGCGAAAGTGGTCTAGCGGGGTACAATGAGCAGTTCTTC. The V gene is TRBV2, the J gene TRBJ2-1, with 9 bases fitting TRBD2. V lost 8 bases to trimming and J lost 4 bases; unmatched junction nucleotides: 9. The CDR3 is 15 amino acids. The germline gives CDR1 SNHLY, CDR2 FYNNEI.

The gene calls are TRBV7-9 and TRBJ1-1; tentatively, D is TRBD1 (5 bases). Deletions cut 6 bases from V and 1 base from J, with 12 bases between. The CDR3 is made up of 14 amino acids. The V gene's germline CDR1 is SEHNR and CDR2 FQNEAQ (reference sequence). The CDR3: CASSSQEKNTEAFF. The CDR3, as DNA: TGTGCCAGCAGTTCACAGGAGAAGAACACTGAAGCTTTCTTT. The variable domain in full, completed from reference TRBV7-9 and TRBJ1-1, reads DTGVSQNPRHKITKRGQNVTFRCDPISEHNRLYWYRQTLGQGPEFLTYFQNEAQLEKSRLLSDRFSAERPKGSFSTLEIQRTEQGDSAMYLCASSSQEKNTEAFFGQGTRLTVV.

The CDR3, as DNA: TGTGCCTGGACTCAGGGGAAGGACAATCAGCCCCAGCATTTT. It encodes CAWTQGKDNQPQHF. The chain is built from TRBV30 and TRBJ1-5, with D perhaps matching TRBD1 (6 bases). Germline V CDR1 and CDR2: GTSNPN, SVGIG (reference sequence). V was cut by 4 bases and J by 3 bases, with 13 bases left in between. The CDR3 contains 14 residues.

With respect to this clone: An end of the junction differs from the germline gene, which may be a read error. V and J are TRBV11-3 and TRBJ2-7; 7 bases fit TRBD2. The CDR3 is 12 amino acids. Germline CDR1 and CDR2: SGHNT and YENEEA. CDR3 protein: CASSPTGGLLHF. The CDR3 region has the DNA TGTGCCAGCAGCCCCACGGGGGGACTCCTCCACTTC.

V gene TRBV19 combines with J gene TRBJ1-5; D is uncertain. CDR3 length: 14 amino acids. Trimming left V 10 bases short and J 0 bases short, with 13 bases between. Germline CDR1 reads LNHDA; CDR2 reads SQIVND (reference sequence). CDR3 loop: CATRGDYSNQPQHF. The CDR3 DNA sequence: TGTGCCACACGGGGAGATTATAGCAATCAGCCCCAGCATTTT.

The V and J genes are TRBV13 and TRBJ2-2, with D maybe TRBD2 (5 bases). Germline CDR1 reads PRHDT; CDR2 reads FYEKMQ (reference sequence). The V end lost 0 bases, the J end lost 7 bases, and 12 bases lay between the germline ends. The CDR3 extends over 15 amino acids. CDR3 coding DNA: TGTGCCAGCAGCTTAGGTGGGAGTATCGGCGGGGAGCTGTTTTTT. The encoded protein is CASSLGGSIGGELFF.

V is TRBV5-1 and J is TRBJ2-7; 11 bases are a match to TRBD2. The V gene's germline CDR1 is SGHRS and CDR2 YFSETQ. V trimming: 5 bases; J trimming: 3 bases; junction bases outside the gene matches: 19. The CDR3 sequence is 19 residues long. The CDR3 DNA follows: TGCGCCAGCAGTCCTGATACTAGCGGGAGCCCCCTCACATTCTACGAGCAGTACTTC. Its translation: CASSPDTSGSPLTFYEQYF.

V and J are TRBV7-8 and TRBJ2-2, with 7 positions matching TRBD1. Trimming cost V 3 bases and J 6 bases; bases outside gene matches: 4. CDR3 length: 14 amino acids. Germline CDR1 reads SGHVS; CDR2 reads FQNEAQ. CDR3 loop: CASSLATGSGELFF. The CDR3 DNA is TGTGCCAGCAGCTTGGCGACAGGGTCCGGGGAGCTGTTTTTT.

The chain is built from TRBV25-1 and TRBJ1-4; a weak D match, TRBD1 (6 bases). CDR3 length: 14 residues. V was trimmed by 1 base and J by 7 bases, leaving 10 bases between them. Looked up from germline, CDR1 is MGHDK and CDR2 is SYGVNS. CDR3 nucleotides: TGTGCCAGCAGTGAATTACAGGGTACTGAAAAACTGTTTTTT. It codes for CASSELQGTEKLFF. The entire variable domain, with the rest obtained from reference TRBV25-1 and TRBJ1-4, is as follows: EADIYQTPRYLVIGTGKKITLECSQTMGHDKMYWYQQDPGMELHLIHYSYGVNSTEKGDLSSESTVSRIRTEHFPLTLESARPSHTSQYLCASSELQGTEKLFFGSGTQLSVL.

The CDR3 region is CASRPSLGTYEQYF. As DNA, the CDR3 is TGTGCCAGCAGACCCTCATTAGGGACTTACGAGCAGTACTTC. The chain links TRBV28 to TRBJ2-7, with D maybe TRBD2 (6 bases). This CDR3 is 14 amino acids long. The V gene's germline CDR1 is MDHEN and CDR2 SYDVKM. V gave up 6 bases and J gave up 4 bases, with 16 bases separating them.

The rearrangement uses TRBV10-2 and TRBJ2-2; D uncertain. Germline V gene sequence: CDR1 WSHSY, CDR2 SAAADI. The CDR3 sequence is 11 residues long. Trimming took 4 bases from V and 6 from J, leaving 3 bases between them. The CDR3 spells CASSGAGELFF. The CDR3 bases are TGCGCCAGCAGTGGAGCCGGGGAGCTGTTTTTT.

The genes are TRBV18 and TRBJ2-7; D unclear. V was shortened by 8 bases and J by 4 bases, with 18 bases between the two germline ends. This CDR3 comprises 14 residues. In germline, CDR1 is KGHSH, CDR2 LQKENI. Here the CDR3 reads CASRTSDKWYEQYF. CDR3 DNA sequence: TGTGCCAGCCGAACTTCTGACAAATGGTACGAGCAGTACTTC.

The V and J genes are TRBV6-5 and TRBJ1-1; maybe TRBD1 (5 bases). CDR3 length: 15 amino acids. V was pared by 2 bases and J by 0 bases, with 10 bases between. In germline, CDR1 is MNHEY, CDR2 SVGAGI. This CDR3 is CASSYRGTMNTEAFF. The DNA of the CDR3 is TGTGCCAGCAGTTACAGGGGCACCATGAACACTGAAGCTTTCTTT.

CDR3 sequence: CASSLDISETQYF. In DNA, the CDR3 is TGTGCCAGCAGCTTAGATATCTCAGAGACCCAGTACTTC. The chain carries TRBV11-2 and TRBJ2-5; D uncertain. Germline CDR1 and CDR2: SGHAT and FQNNGV. CDR3 length: 13 amino acids. With 0 bases removed from V and 4 bases from J, the gap between germline ends came to 6 bases.

V gene TRBV19 combines with J gene TRBJ2-3, with 8 bases aligning to TRBD2. The CDR3 consists of 14 residues. Germline V lookup: CDR1 LNHDA, CDR2 SQIVND (reference sequence). J lost 2 bases, V lost 7 bases, and 5 bases had no gene match. CDR3 in amino acids: CASTSSGLTDTQYF. The CDR3 nucleotides read TGTGCCAGTACGTCTAGCGGGCTCACAGATACGCAGTATTTT.

J is TRBJ2-3 and V is TRBV30; D not certain. Trimming shortened V by 8 bases and J by 5 bases, and 11 bases separated the two germline ends. Germline values: CDR1 GTSNPN, CDR2 SVGIG (reference sequence). The CDR3 consists of 11 residues. The CDR3 spells CALGRRDTQYF. The CDR3 DNA is TGTGCCCTCGGAAGGAGAGATACGCAGTATTTT.

This clone was counted a few times. The CDR3 region is CAISEGWGDRGNQPQHF. In nucleotides, the CDR3 is TGTGCCATCAGTGAGGGCTGGGGTGACAGGGGAAATCAGCCCCAGCATTTT. The chain employs TRBV10-3 and TRBJ1-5; 8 nucleotides agree with TRBD1. The CDR3 runs 17 residues. J was trimmed by 4 bases and V by 2 bases; bases with no gene match: 10. Per germline, CDR1 ENHRY and CDR2 SYGVKD.

This clone was picked up one time. The chain is built from TRBV12-5 and TRBJ2-1; 7 bases match TRBD2. The germline V gene encodes CDR1 LGHNT and CDR2 FRNRAP. V shed 0 bases and J 9 bases; nucleotides not matched to a gene: 8. This CDR3 comprises 15 residues. CDR3 protein: CASGLVRGLVTEQFF. DNA for the CDR3: TGTGCTAGTGGTTTGGTAAGAGGACTAGTTACTGAGCAGTTCTTC.

The rearrangement links TRBV29-1 to TRBJ1-4; 8 bases line up with TRBD1. V was clipped by 4 bases and J by 8 bases; unmatched bases: 18. The CDR3 runs to 17 residues. The germline CDR1 and CDR2 sequences are SQVTM and ANQGSEA. CDR3 sequence reads: CSVATWTPGQEEEKLFF. CDR3 nucleotide sequence: TGCAGCGTTGCGACGTGGACCCCGGGACAGGAGGAGGAAAAACTGTTTTTT. Together with reference TRBV29-1 and TRBJ1-4, the CDR3 gives the full variable domain: SAVISQKPSRDICQRGTSLTIQCQVDSQVTMMFWYRQQPGQSLTLIATANQGSEATYESGFVIDKFPISRPNLTFSTLTVSNMSPEDSSIYLCSVATWTPGQEEEKLFFGSGTQLSVL.

The V gene is TRBV7-8, the J gene TRBJ2-3, with 10 bases that match TRBD2. Germline trimming cut 5 bases from V and 1 base from J; bases unmatched to any gene: 9. There are 17 residues in the CDR3. CDR1 and CDR2 (germline): SGHVS, FQNEAQ. The CDR3 sequence: CASSDTIAGGRTDTQYF. DNA for the CDR3: TGTGCCAGCAGCGATACAATAGCGGGAGGCCGCACAGATACGCAGTATTTT.

A few counts support this clone. The gene calls are TRBV6-5 and TRBJ1-2, with D possibly being TRBD1 (6 bases). Per germline, CDR1 MNHEY and CDR2 SVGAGI. V was cut by 6 bases and J by 5 bases, with 19 bases left in between. This CDR3 region has 15 residues. CDR3 sequence (DNA): TGTGCCAGCAGCCCAAGAATTTCAGGGGCGTATGGCTACACCTTC. Translating it yields CASSPRISGAYGYTF.

J is TRBJ2-4 and V is TRBV28; D call uncertain. Trimming shortened V by 7 bases and J by 1 base, and 8 bases separated the two germline ends. The CDR3 contains 13 residues. Per germline, CDR1 MDHEN and CDR2 SYDVKM. This chain's CDR3 is CASMSPAKNIQYF. The CDR3 DNA reads as TGTGCCAGCATGAGCCCGGCCAAAAACATTCAGTACTTC.

The chain employs TRBV9 and TRBJ2-2; D possibly corresponds to TRBD1 (5 bases). The germline V gene encodes CDR1 SGDLS and CDR2 YYNGEE. V was trimmed by 3 bases and J by 1 base, leaving 16 bases between them. The CDR3 runs to 17 residues. DNA of the CDR3: TGTGCCAGCAGCGCCCGTGCCGGCAGGGTGAACACCGGGGAGCTGTTTTTT. It specifies CASSARAGRVNTGELFF.

This chain joins TRBV5-1 and TRBJ1-2; no clear D gene. Germline-derived CDR1 and CDR2 are SGHRS and YFSETQ. The CDR3 runs to 14 residues. The V gene lost 2 bases and the J gene lost 7 bases, with 15 bases spanning the gap. The CDR3 loop is CASSFDGLRSGYTF. In nucleotides, the CDR3 is TGCGCCAGCAGCTTTGACGGCCTAAGGAGTGGCTACACCTTC.

The chain joins TRBV7-8 to TRBJ2-1; a weak D match, TRBD2 (6 bases). V was cut by 5 bases and J by 1 base, with 12 bases left in between. The germline CDR1 and CDR2 sequences are SGHVS and FQNEAQ. The CDR3 totals 15 residues. The CDR3 reads CASSAATRSYNEQFF. DNA for the CDR3: TGTGCCAGCAGCGCGGCGACTAGGTCCTACAATGAGCAGTTCTTC.

The chain recombines TRBV19 with TRBJ2-3, with D hard to call. Germline V gene data show CDR1 as LNHDA and CDR2 as SQIVND (reference sequence). V lost 9 bases and J 4 bases, leaving 14 bases between the germline ends. The CDR3 contains 13 residues. In DNA form, the CDR3 reads TGTGCCAGCCGAGTGAGGCAATCAGATACGCAGTATTTT. It translates to CASRVRQSDTQYF.